This entry is about one T cell receptor (beta chain). Study processing details: Estimation of nucleated cell counts was performed using reference gene primer amplification. The repertoire was sequenced with immunoSEQ multiplex PCR; TCRdb's copy has only in-frame clones and lacks some. V, J and clone size are taken as reported in that table, and D and trimming were inferred from the DNA itself. In the table there are around 140,000 clones, roughly 85% of which are singletons. The sample originates from a study of blood T cell repertoires in COVID-19. At the level of the study: Sites across the United States, Italy and Spain contributed samples from acute and convalescent COVID-19. PBMCs, B-cell-depleted T cells, or T cells provided the cDNA or gDNA that made up the material.

This receptor was identified in a human donor with acute or convalescent COVID-19. The donor label of this sample is uncertain. Sequenced sample: peripheral blood.

The CDR3 is CASSIDGTDYSPLHF. CDR3 sequence (DNA): TGTGCCAGTAGTATAGACGGGACAGACTACTCACCCCTCCACTTT. V gene TRBV19 combines with J gene TRBJ1-6; 7 bases are a match to TRBD1. V was pared by 0 bases and J by 10 bases, with 6 bases of the junction left unmatched. The germline gives CDR1 LNHDA, CDR2 SQIVND (reference sequence). This CDR3 has 15 residues. Complete variable domain (other parts from reference TRBV19 and TRBJ1-6): DGGITQSPKYLFRKEGQNVTLSCEQNLNHDAMYWYRQDPGQGLRLIYYSQIVNDFQKGDIAEGYSVSREKKESFPLTVTSAQKNPTAFYLCASSIDGTDYSPLHFGNGTRLTVT.